The clone carrying this TCR beta chain was seen only once. Its antigen is as yet unknown. The record originates from a study of shared clonotypes between healthy human individuals. Study as a whole: Serving as donors were a couple of women and a few men, whose ages spanned 18 to 49.

Terminally differentiated effector memory CD45RA+ cells were excluded from the naive CD8 cells, which were CD45RO-negative and positively selected for CCR7. Study-wide points: Rarefaction revealed incomplete sorted-subset sequencing despite large depth. Naive CD4 clonotypes were shared across a handful of donors at about 5.2%.

Generated by immunoSEQ multiplex PCR, the TCRdb table keeps only in-frame clones and is missing some. The sample shows over 750,000 clones, roughly 96% of them seen only once. Germline V gene data show CDR1 as MGHRA and CDR2 as YSYEKL. The CDR3 consists of 13 residues. Trimming shortened V by 0 bases and J by 4 bases, and 6 bases separated the two germline ends. V and J are TRBV4-1 and TRBJ1-2; D call uncertain. The clonotype was recovered from a man aged 30-40 years in good health. Material: naive CD8+ T cells sorted from blood. The DNA for the CDR3 is TGCGCCAGCAGCCAAGAGAGCCTCTATGGCTACACCTTC. It yields the protein CASSQESLYGYTF.